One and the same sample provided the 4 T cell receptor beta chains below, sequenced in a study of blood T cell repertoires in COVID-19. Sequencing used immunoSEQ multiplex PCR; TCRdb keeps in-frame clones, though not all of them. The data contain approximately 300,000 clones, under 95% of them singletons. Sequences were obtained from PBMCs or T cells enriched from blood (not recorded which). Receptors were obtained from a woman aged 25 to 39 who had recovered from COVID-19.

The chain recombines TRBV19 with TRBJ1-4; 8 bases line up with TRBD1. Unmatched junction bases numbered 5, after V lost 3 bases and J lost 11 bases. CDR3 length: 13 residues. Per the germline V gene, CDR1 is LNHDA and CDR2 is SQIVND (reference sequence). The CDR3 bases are TGTGCCAGTAGTATCAGGGGGCTGGACAAACTGTTTTTT. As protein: CASSIRGLDKLFF. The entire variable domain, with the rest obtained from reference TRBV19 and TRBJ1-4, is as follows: DGGITQSPKYLFRKEGQNVTLSCEQNLNHDAMYWYRQDPGQGLRLIYYSQIVNDFQKGDIAEGYSVSREKKESFPLTVTSAQKNPTAFYLCASSIRGLDKLFFGSGTQLSVL.

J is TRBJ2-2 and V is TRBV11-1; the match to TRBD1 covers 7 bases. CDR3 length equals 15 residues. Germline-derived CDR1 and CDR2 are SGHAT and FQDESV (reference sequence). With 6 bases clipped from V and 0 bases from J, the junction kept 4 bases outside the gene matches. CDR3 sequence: CASRPGQTNTGELFF. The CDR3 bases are TGTGCCAGCAGACCGGGACAGACGAACACCGGGGAGCTGTTTTTT. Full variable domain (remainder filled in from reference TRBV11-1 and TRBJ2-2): EAEVAQSPRYKITEKSQAVAFWCDPISGHATLYWYRQILGQGPELLVQFQDESVVDDSQLPKDRFSAERLKGVDSTLKIQPAELGDSAMYLCASRPGQTNTGELFFGEGSRLTVL.

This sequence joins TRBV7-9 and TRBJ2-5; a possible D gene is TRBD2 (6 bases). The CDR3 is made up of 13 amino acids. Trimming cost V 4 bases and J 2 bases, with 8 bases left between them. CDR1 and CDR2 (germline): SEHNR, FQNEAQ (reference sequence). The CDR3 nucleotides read TGTGCCAGCAGCTCCGGGACTCAAGAGACCCAGTACTTC. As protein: CASSSGTQETQYF.

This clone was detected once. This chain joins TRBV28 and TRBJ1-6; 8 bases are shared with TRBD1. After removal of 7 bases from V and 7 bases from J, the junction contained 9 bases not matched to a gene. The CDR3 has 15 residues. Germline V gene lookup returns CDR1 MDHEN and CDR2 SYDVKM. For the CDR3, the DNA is TGTGCCAGCAAAACCATGACAGGGGACAATTCACCCCTCCACTTT. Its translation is CASKTMTGDNSPLHF.